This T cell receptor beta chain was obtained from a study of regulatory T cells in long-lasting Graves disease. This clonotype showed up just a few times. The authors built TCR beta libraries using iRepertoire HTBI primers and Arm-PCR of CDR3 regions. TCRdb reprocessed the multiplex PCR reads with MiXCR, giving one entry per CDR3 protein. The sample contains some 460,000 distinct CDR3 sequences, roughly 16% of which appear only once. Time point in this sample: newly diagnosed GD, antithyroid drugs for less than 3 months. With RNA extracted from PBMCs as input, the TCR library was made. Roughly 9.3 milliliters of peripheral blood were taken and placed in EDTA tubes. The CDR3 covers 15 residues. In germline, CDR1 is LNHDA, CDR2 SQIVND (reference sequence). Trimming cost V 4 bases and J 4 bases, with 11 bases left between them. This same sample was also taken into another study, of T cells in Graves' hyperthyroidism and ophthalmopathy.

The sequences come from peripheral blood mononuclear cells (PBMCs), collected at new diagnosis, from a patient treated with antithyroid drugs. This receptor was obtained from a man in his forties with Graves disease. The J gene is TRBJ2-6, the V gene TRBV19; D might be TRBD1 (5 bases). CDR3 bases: TGTGCCAGTAGTAGGCCAGGGTCGGGGGCCAACGTCCTGACTTTC. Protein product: CASSRPGSGANVLTF.